One T cell receptor beta chain is described in this entry. Its recognized antigen is unknown. No base qualities exist here, and no much larger clone lies one base off it. In the germline V gene (reference sequence), CDR1 corresponds to MNHEY and CDR2 to SMNVEV. The CDR3 goes from the cysteine to the phenylalanine over 15 residues. Kept here is only the CDR3 DNA, which spans 45 bases and is read in frame from base 1. V lost 6 bases and J lost 0 bases; the stretch between them is 14 bases long. The data were obtained in a study of blood T cell repertoires in COVID-19 (TCRdb year 2020). Study-level background: Collaborator samples came from the United States, Italy and Spain and covered acute and convalescent phases of COVID-19. The repertoires were made available in a free public database intended to serve as a resource for research on the immune response to SARS-CoV-2. The prospective study material was composed of cDNA or gDNA derived from T cells, B-cell-depleted T cells, or PBMCs. The samples were drawn from two sources: the first 160 participants of the ongoing ImmuneRACE study, and some 1,300 subjects contributed by 6 global collaborators. The dataset comprised deeply sampled blood TCRbeta repertoires from subjects exposed to, actively infected with, or recovered from COVID-19. Where available, HLA class I and class II types were taken from metadata supplied by the sample provider and were not determined by assay-based typing. Nearly every sample came with metadata listing a de-identified subject ID, COVID-19 status, age in years and sex. Summary of the overall study and its limitations: The amount of clinical and demographic metadata varied by source and participant and was provided uncurated.

Enrolling through a virtual design, the prospective study's participants ranged in age from about 18 to 100 years and lived across about two dozen United States geographic areas. To assign participants to cohorts, the prospective study relied on clinical history that participants themselves reported in a screening survey and a study questionnaire. ImmuneRACE Cohort 3 recovered participants were defined by two consecutive negative NP/OP PCR tests, healthcare professional clearance, or symptom resolution. In the prospective study, whole blood, serum and a nasopharyngeal or oropharyngeal swab were collected from each participant by mobile phlebotomists. Additional blood draws and questionnaires over an approximately two-month period could optionally be provided by prospective study participants. Blood samples from the prospective study were shipped frozen or at room temperature prior to DNA extraction.

The immunoSEQ Assay, a bias-controlled multiplex PCR, was used to amplify TCRbeta CDR3 regions from genomic DNA. The study's own analysis went as follows. The number of nucleated cells in each sample was estimated from the amplification of reference gene primers within the assay. To quantify the absolute abundance of each unique TCRbeta CDR3 rearrangement, sequence reads were collapsed and filtered. Productive Simpson clonality was computed per sample as the square root of Simpson's diversity index over productive rearrangements. Imported from immuneACCESS, the table was reduced by TCRdb to in-frame sequences with V and J called. These copies leave out some clones; in studies compared against another copy, an unresolved V gene accounts for under half, and the cause of the remainder is not known. The D gene and trimming were derived from the DNA, and the V and J assignments and clone size from that table. Present in this sample are some 150,000 clones, 89% of which were seen just once. Around 0.77% of the sample belongs to the ten largest clones.

The chain is assembled from TRBV27 and TRBJ1-2; TRBD1 could be the D gene, as 6 bases match. This TCR was recovered from a woman aged 18-29 years who had recovered from COVID-19. The sample was PBMCs or T cells enriched from blood (not recorded which). The CDR3 loop reads CASSLGGPANYGYTF. The DNA is as follows: TGTGCCAGCAGCCTCGGGGGGCCAGCTAACTATGGCTACACCTTC.